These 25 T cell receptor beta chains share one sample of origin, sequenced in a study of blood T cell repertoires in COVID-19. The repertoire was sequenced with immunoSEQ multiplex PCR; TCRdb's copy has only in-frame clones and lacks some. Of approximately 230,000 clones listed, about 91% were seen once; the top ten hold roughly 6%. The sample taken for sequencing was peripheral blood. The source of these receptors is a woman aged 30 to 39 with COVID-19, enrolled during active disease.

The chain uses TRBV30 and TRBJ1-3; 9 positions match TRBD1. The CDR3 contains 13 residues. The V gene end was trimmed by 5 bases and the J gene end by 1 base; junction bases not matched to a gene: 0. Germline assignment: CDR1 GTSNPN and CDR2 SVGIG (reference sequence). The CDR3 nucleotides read TGTGCCTGGGACAGGGGGTCTGGAAACACCATATATTTT. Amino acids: CAWDRGSGNTIYF.

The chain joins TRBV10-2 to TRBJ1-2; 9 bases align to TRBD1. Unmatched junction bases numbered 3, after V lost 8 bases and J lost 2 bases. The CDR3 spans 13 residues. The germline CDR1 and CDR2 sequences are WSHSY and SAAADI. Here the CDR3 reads CASGTGKNYGYTF. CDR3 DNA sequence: TGCGCCAGCGGGACAGGGAAGAACTATGGCTACACCTTC.

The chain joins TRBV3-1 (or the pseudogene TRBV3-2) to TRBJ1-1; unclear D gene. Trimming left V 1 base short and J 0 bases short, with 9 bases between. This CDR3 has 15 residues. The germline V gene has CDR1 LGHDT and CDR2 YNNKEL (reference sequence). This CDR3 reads CASSQVPLLNTEAFF. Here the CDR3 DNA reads TGTGCCAGCAGCCAAGTCCCCCTCCTGAACACTGAAGCTTTCTTT.

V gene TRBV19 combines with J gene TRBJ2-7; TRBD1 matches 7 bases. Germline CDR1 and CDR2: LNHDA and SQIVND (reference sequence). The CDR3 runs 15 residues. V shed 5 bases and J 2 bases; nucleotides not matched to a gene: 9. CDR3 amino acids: CASSPGQAPTYEQYF. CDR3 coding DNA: TGTGCCAGTAGTCCAGGACAGGCGCCTACCTACGAGCAGTACTTC.

CDR3 nucleotides: TGTGCCAGCAGCTTAGGCCTTACTGTTACTGAAGCTTTCTTT. This gives the protein CASSLGLTVTEAFF. This sequence joins TRBV13 and TRBJ1-1; D is ambiguous. The CDR3 is 14 residues long. Germline loops: CDR1 PRHDT, CDR2 FYEKMQ (reference sequence). V lost 0 bases to trimming and J lost 5 bases, with 10 bases between them.

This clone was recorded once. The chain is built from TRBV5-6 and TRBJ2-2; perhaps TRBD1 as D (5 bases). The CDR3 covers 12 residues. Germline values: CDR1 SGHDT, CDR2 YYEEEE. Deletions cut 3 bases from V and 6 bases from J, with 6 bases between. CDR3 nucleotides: TGTGCCAGCAGCTCAGGGTCCGGGGAGCTGTTTTTT. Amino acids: CASSSGSGELFF.

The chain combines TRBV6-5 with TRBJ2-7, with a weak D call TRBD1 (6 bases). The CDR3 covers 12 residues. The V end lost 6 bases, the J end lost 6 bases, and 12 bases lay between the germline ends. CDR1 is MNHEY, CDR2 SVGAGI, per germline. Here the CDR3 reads CASRSPQGEQYV. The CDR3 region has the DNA TGTGCCAGCAGATCCCCACAGGGCGAGCAGTACGTC.

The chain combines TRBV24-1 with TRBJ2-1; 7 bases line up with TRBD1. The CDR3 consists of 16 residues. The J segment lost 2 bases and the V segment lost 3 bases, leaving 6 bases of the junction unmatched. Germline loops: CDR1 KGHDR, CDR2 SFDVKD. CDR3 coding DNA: TGTGCCACCAGTGATCCCCAGGGGGTCACCTACAATGAGCAGTTCTTC. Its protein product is CATSDPQGVTYNEQFF.

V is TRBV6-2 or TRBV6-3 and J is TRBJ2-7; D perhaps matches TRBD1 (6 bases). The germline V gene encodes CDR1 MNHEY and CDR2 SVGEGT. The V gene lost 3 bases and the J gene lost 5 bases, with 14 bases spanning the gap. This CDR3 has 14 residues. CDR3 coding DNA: TGTGCCAGCAGTTATTCCACAGGGTACCACGAGCAGTACGTC. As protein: CASSYSTGYHEQYV.

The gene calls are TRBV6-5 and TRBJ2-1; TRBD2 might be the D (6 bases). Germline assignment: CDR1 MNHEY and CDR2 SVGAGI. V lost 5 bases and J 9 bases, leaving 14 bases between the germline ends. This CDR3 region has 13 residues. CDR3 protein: CASSTPRTIEQFF. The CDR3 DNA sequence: TGTGCCAGCAGTACACCCCGGACTATTGAGCAGTTCTTC.

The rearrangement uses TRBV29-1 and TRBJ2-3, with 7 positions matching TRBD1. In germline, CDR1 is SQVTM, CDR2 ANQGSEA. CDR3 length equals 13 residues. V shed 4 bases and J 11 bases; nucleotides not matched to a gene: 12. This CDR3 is CSVGTGTTIGQYF. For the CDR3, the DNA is TGCAGCGTTGGGACAGGCACCACTATCGGGCAGTATTTT.

This chain's CDR3 is CASSPRSGATDTQYF. CDR3 nucleotide sequence: TGTGCCAGCTCACCACGGTCGGGAGCCACAGATACGCAGTATTTT. The chain joins TRBV18 to TRBJ2-3; a weak D match, TRBD2 (6 bases). The CDR3 is 15 amino acids. Trimming shortened V by 1 base and J by 2 bases, and 10 bases separated the two germline ends. Germline-derived CDR1 and CDR2 are KGHSH and LQKENI.

CDR3 nucleotide sequence: TGTGCCAGCTCACCACCTAACCAAGAGACCCAGTACTTC. Encoded protein: CASSPPNQETQYF. This sequence joins TRBV18 and TRBJ2-5; D is unclear. Trimming removed 0 bases from V and 0 bases from J, with 2 bases in between. The germline V gene has CDR1 KGHSH and CDR2 LQKENI. The CDR3 extends over 13 amino acids.

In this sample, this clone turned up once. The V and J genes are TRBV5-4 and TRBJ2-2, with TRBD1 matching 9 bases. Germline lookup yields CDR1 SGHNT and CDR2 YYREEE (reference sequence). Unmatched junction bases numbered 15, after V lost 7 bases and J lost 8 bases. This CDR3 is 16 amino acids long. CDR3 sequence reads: CASSEGGQGLGGELFF. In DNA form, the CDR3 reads TGTGCCAGCTCCGAAGGTGGACAGGGGCTCGGGGGGGAGCTGTTTTTT.

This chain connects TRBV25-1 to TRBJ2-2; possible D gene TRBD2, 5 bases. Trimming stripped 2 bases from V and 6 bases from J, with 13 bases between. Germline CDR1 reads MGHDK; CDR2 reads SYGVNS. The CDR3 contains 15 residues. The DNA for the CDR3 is TGTGCCAGCAGTGAAGGGGAGCGCGAGGCCGGGGAGCTGTTTTTT. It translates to CASSEGEREAGELFF.

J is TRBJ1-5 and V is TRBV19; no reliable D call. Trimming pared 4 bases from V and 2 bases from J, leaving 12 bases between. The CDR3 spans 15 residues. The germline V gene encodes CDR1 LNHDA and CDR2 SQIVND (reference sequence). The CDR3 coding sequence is TGTGCCAGTAGTAATAGCCCCGTTGGCAATCAGCCCCAGCATTTT. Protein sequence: CASSNSPVGNQPQHF.

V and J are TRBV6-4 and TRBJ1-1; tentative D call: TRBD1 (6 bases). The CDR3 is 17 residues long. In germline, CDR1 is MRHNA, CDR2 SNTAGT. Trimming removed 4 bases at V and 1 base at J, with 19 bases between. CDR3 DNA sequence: TGTGCCAGCAGTGGGCCGGACAGATACCCGGGGAACACTGAAGCTTTCTTT. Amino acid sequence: CASSGPDRYPGNTEAFF.

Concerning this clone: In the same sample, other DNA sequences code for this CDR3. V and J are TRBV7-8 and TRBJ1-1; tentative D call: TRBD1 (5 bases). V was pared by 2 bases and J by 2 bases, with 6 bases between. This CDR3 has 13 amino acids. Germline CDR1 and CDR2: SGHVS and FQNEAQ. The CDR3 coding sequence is TGTGCCAGCAGCTTACAGGGAAACACTGAAGCTTTCTTT. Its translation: CASSLQGNTEAFF.

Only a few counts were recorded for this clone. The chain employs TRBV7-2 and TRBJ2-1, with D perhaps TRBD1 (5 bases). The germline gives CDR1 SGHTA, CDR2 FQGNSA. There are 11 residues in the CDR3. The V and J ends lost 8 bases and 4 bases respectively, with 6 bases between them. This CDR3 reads CASQGYNEQFF. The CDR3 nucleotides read TGTGCCAGCCAGGGTTACAATGAGCAGTTCTTC.

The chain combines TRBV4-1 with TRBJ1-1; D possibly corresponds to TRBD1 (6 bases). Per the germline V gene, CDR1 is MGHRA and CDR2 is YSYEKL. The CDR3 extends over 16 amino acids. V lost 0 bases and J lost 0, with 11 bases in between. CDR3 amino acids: CASSQDPHRVNTEAFF. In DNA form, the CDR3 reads TGCGCCAGCAGCCAAGATCCCCACAGGGTGAACACTGAAGCTTTCTTT.

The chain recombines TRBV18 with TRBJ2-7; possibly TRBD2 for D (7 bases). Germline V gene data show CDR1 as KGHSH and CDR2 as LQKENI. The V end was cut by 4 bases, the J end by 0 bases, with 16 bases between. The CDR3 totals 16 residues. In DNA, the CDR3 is TGTGCCAGCTCACGAAGCGGGACATCCGTCTCCTACGAGCAGTACTTC. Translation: CASSRSGTSVSYEQYF.

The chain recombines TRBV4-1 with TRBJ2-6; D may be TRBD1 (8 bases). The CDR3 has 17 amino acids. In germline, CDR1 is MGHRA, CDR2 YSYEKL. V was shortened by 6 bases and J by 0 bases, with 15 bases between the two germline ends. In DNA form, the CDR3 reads TGCGCCAGCAGTCCACAGGGGGGGTCCTCTGGGGCCAACGTCCTGACTTTC. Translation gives CASSPQGGSSGANVLTF.

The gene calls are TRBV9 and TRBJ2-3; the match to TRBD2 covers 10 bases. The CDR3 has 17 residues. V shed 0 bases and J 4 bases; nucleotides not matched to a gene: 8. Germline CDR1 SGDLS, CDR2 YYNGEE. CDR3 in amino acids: CASSVVGLAIGSDTQYF. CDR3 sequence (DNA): TGTGCCAGCAGCGTAGTGGGACTAGCGATAGGCTCAGATACGCAGTATTTT.

Here the CDR3 DNA reads TGTGCCAGCAGTCATGCGGGGCCCCAAGAGACCCAGTACTTC. Its translation is CASSHAGPQETQYF. This chain joins TRBV5-4 and TRBJ2-5, with D possibly being TRBD2 (6 bases). The germline V and J ends were trimmed by 5 bases and 1 base, with 12 bases remaining between them. The length of the CDR3 is 14 residues. CDR1 and CDR2 (germline): SGHNT, YYREEE (reference sequence).

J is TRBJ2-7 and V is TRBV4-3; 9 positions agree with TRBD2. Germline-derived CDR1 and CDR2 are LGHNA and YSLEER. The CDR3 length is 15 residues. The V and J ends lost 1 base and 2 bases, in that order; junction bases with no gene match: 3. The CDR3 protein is CASSQGASGAYEQYF. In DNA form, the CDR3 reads TGCGCCAGCAGCCAAGGGGCTAGCGGGGCCTACGAGCAGTACTTC.